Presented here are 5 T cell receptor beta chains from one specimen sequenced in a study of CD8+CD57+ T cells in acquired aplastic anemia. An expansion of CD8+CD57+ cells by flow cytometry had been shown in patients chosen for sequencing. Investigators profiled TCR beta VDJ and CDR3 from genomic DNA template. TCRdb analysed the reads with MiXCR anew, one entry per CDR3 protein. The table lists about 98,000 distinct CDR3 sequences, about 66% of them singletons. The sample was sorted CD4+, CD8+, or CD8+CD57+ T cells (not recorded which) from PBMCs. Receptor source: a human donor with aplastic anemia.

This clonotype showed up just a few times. In DNA, the CDR3 is TGTGCCAGCAGTGATTGGCAGGGAGAGGCAGATACGCAGTATTTT. As protein: CASSDWQGEADTQYF. This chain links TRBV2 with TRBJ2-3; the D gene could be TRBD1 or TRBD2 (5 bases each). Germline V gene sequence: CDR1 SNHLY, CDR2 FYNNEI. V dropped 3 bases and J dropped 4 bases, with 14 bases sitting between them. This CDR3 is 15 amino acids long.

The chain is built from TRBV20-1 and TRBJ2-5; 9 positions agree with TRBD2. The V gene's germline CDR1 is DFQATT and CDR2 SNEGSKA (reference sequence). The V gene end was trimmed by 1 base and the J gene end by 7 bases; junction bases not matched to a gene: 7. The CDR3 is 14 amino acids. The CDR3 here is CSARASGAPGTQYF. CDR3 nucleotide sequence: TGCAGTGCTAGAGCTAGCGGGGCCCCAGGGACCCAGTACTTC.

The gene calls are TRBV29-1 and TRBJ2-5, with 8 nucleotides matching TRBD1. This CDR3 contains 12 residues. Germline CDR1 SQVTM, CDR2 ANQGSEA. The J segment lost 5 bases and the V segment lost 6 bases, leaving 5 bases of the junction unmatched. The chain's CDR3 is CSVTTGVETQYF. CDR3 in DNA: TGCAGCGTGACGACAGGGGTCGAGACCCAGTACTTC.

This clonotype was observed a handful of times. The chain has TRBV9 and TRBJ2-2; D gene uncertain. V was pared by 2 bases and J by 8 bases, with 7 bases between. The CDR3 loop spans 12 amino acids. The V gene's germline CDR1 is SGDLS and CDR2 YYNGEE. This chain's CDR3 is CASSVRVGELFF. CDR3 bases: TGTGCCAGCAGCGTCCGGGTGGGGGAGCTGTTTTTT.

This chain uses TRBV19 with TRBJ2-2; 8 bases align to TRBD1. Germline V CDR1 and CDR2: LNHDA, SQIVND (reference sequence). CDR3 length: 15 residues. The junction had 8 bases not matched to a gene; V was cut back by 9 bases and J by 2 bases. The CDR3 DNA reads TGTGCCAGCTTAGACAGGGGACTCAACACCGGGGAGCTGTTTTTT. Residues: CASLDRGLNTGELFF. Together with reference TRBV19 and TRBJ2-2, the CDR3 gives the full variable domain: DGGITQSPKYLFRKEGQNVTLSCEQNLNHDAMYWYRQDPGQGLRLIYYSQIVNDFQKGDIAEGYSVSREKKESFPLTVTSAQKNPTAFYLCASLDRGLNTGELFFGEGSRLTVL.